One and the same sample provided the 20 T cell receptor beta chains below, sequenced in a study of blood T cells in healthy people across ages. Sample-barcoded 5' priming and a J-beta primer mix drove a second PCR of 7 to 11 cycles. TCRdb analysed the 5' RACE reads with MiXCR anew, one entry per CDR3 protein. The table includes roughly 1,500,000 distinct CDR3 sequences, roughly 45% detected once. The sequenced sample was blood. Receptors originate from a woman aged 18-29 years in good health.

This clonotype was detected ten times or more. The gene calls are TRBV4-1 and TRBJ1-2; possibly TRBD1 for D (5 bases). Germline CDR1 reads MGHRA; CDR2 reads YSYEKL. The CDR3 runs to 14 residues. V lost 0 bases to trimming and J lost 4 bases, with 9 bases between them. The CDR3 coding sequence is TGCGCCAGCAGCCAAGACAGGGTTTCCTATGGCTACACCTTC. As protein: CASSQDRVSYGYTF.

This clonotype has more than one count but fewer than ten. V and J are TRBV29-1 and TRBJ1-5, with 7 bases that match TRBD1. Trimming cost V 5 bases and J 2 bases; bases outside gene matches: 9. CDR3 length: 15 residues. The germline V gene encodes CDR1 SQVTM and CDR2 ANQGSEA. The CDR3 DNA reads as TGCAGCGTTCAAACAGGGGTCGGTGGCAATCAGCCCCAGCATTTT. This translates into CSVQTGVGGNQPQHF.

The V gene is TRBV6-1, the J gene TRBJ2-1, with TRBD2 matching 7 bases. CDR1 is MNHNS and CDR2 is SASEGT in the germline V gene. Trimming cost V 4 bases and J 2 bases; bases outside gene matches: 8. The CDR3 has 16 amino acids. DNA of the CDR3: TGTGCCAGCAGTGCAGCGGGGAGGGTCACCTACAATGAGCAGTTCTTC. Its translation is CASSAAGRVTYNEQFF.

The chain combines TRBV5-1 with TRBJ1-1; no reliable D call. The CDR3 has 15 residues. The ends were cut back, 6 bases at V and 5 bases at J, with 20 bases in the middle. From germline, CDR1 is SGHRS and CDR2 YFSETQ. CDR3 DNA sequence: TGCGCCAGCAACAGAGATGGACGGCCGGCGACTGAAGCTTTCTTT. As protein: CASNRDGRPATEAFF.

This sequence joins TRBV5-1 and TRBJ2-6; unclear D gene. Looked up from germline, CDR1 is SGHRS and CDR2 is YFSETQ. The CDR3 contains 18 residues. V dropped 3 bases and J dropped 4 bases, with 20 bases sitting between them. The CDR3 reads CASSSLFTPMKGANVLTF. In DNA form, the CDR3 reads TGCGCCAGCAGCTCACTATTTACACCCATGAAAGGGGCCAACGTCCTGACTTTC.

The CDR3 DNA reads as TGCAGCTCACCCTATTCGGGTTTTGGGTACAATGAGCAGTACTTC. Translated: CSSPYSGFGYNEQYF. The chain joins TRBV29-1 to TRBJ2-5; D is uncertain. V lost 8 bases and J 11 bases, leaving 30 bases between the germline ends. This CDR3 spans 15 amino acids. Germline V gene sequence: CDR1 SQVTM, CDR2 ANQGSEA.

This sequence joins TRBV24-1 and TRBJ2-7; D is possibly TRBD1 or TRBD2 (5 bases each). This CDR3 contains 13 residues. Germline CDR1 and CDR2: KGHDR and SFDVKD. The V end was cut by 4 bases, the J end by 5 bases, with 11 bases between. The CDR3, as DNA: TGTGCCACCAGTGACGGGGCTCTCCACGAGCAGTACTTC. Its protein is CATSDGALHEQYF.

V usage is TRBV7-2 and J usage is TRBJ2-1, with TRBD2 as a possible D gene (7 bases). CDR1 and CDR2 (germline): SGHTA, FQGNSA. The CDR3 is 15 amino acids. V was clipped by 0 bases and J by 7 bases, with 13 bases between them. CDR3 in DNA: TGTGCCAGCAGCTTAGCGGGGGGAGGGGGTAATGAGCAGTTCTTC. This translates into CASSLAGGGGNEQFF.

This clonotype appeared a few times. V gene TRBV5-1 combines with J gene TRBJ2-3; 11 nucleotides agree with TRBD2. The germline V gene encodes CDR1 SGHRS and CDR2 YFSETQ. This CDR3 is 17 amino acids long. J lost 5 bases, V lost 0 bases, and 8 bases had no gene match. This CDR3 is CASSLASSGGSGDTQYF. CDR3 DNA: TGCGCCAGCAGCTTGGCCTCTAGCGGGGGGTCCGGAGATACGCAGTATTTT. The variable domain in full, with the rest retrieved from reference TRBV5-1 and TRBJ2-3, is KAGVTQTPRYLIKTRGQQVTLSCSPISGHRSVSWYQQTPGQGLQFLFEYFSETQRNKGNFPGRFSGRQFSNSRSEMNVSTLELGDSALYLCASSLASSGGSGDTQYFGPGTRLTVL.

The chain is built from TRBV12-3 or TRBV12-4 and TRBJ1-2; no clear D. Trimming cost V 5 bases and J 2 bases, with 15 bases left between them. The CDR3 contains 15 residues. The DNA of the CDR3 is TGTGCCAGCAGTGGGCCCCGAGGGAACAACTATGGCTACACCTTC. It codes for CASSGPRGNNYGYTF.

As for this clonotype: The junction does not match germline at one end; this may be a read error. This rearrangement joins TRBV5-1 to TRBJ2-2, with D possibly TRBD1 on 8 matching bases. CDR1 and CDR2 (germline): SGHRS, YFSETQ. The CDR3 has 18 residues. The CDR3 nucleotides read TGCGTCAGCAGCTTGTGGGGGGGACAGGCTACGAACACCGGGGAGCTGTTTTTT. Residues: CVSSLWGGQATNTGELFF. The variable domain in full, with the rest retrieved from reference TRBV5-1 and TRBJ2-2, is KAGVTQTPRYLIKTRGQQVTLSCSPISGHRSVSWYQQTPGQGLQFLFEYFSETQRNKGNFPGRFSGRQFSNSRSEMNVSTLELGDSALYLCVSSLWGGQATNTGELFFGEGSRLTVL.

As to this clonotype: A much larger clone sits a single nucleotide away, making a read error possible. This chain joins TRBV2 and TRBJ2-2; D not resolved. This CDR3 region has 12 residues. Germline CDR1 reads SNHLY; CDR2 reads FYNNEI. Trimming removed 5 bases at V and 5 bases at J, with 6 bases between. CDR3 in amino acids: CASSYKTGELFF. As DNA, the CDR3 is TGTGCCAGCAGTTACAAGACCGGGGAGCTGTTTTTT.

Comment on this clonotype: The junction does not match germline at one end; this may be a read error. The chain joins TRBV20-1 to TRBJ2-1; no definite D call. CDR3 length: 12 amino acids. CDR1 is DFQATT, CDR2 SNEGSKA, per germline (reference sequence). Written as DNA, the CDR3 is TGCGGTGCTAGACCCGGGTGGAATGAGCAGTTCTTC. Translating gives CGARPGWNEQFF.

The CDR3 loop is CAISVFPPTGQPPSRGGYTF. For the CDR3, the DNA is TGTGCCATCAGTGTCTTCCCCCCCACGGGACAGCCTCCCTCCCGAGGAGGCTACACCTTC. This sequence joins TRBV10-3 and TRBJ1-2, with 7 positions matching TRBD1. Trimming cost V 4 bases and J 8 bases; bases outside gene matches: 28. Germline CDR1 ENHRY, CDR2 SYGVKD. CDR3 size: 20 residues.

The table lists this clonotype with a few counts. V usage is TRBV9 and J usage is TRBJ2-7; D not resolved. The CDR3 totals 14 residues. The V gene lost 3 bases and the J gene lost 6 bases, with 16 bases spanning the gap. The germline V gene encodes CDR1 SGDLS and CDR2 YYNGEE. The CDR3 reads CASSATGPEAEQYF. The CDR3 nucleotides are TGTGCCAGCAGCGCAACCGGCCCCGAGGCCGAGCAGTACTTC.

This clonotype was counted only a few times. The chain uses TRBV12-3 or TRBV12-4 and TRBJ1-5; the D is unclear. Deletions cut 6 bases from V and 5 bases from J, with 17 bases between. The CDR3 has 15 residues. CDR3 DNA: TGTGCCAGCAGGGTTGGGCGGCTCGCGGATCAGCCCCAGCATTTT. This encodes CASRVGRLADQPQHF.

This clonotype turned up a few times. The genes are TRBV27 and TRBJ2-3; D remains unclear. CDR1 MNHEY and CDR2 SMNVEV come from the germline V gene (reference sequence). The CDR3 totals 13 residues. Trimming removed 0 bases at V and 5 bases at J, with 6 bases between. Here the CDR3 DNA reads TGTGCCAGCAGTTTATCGTTGGAAGATACGCAGTATTTT. It specifies CASSLSLEDTQYF.

The CDR3 coding sequence is TGCGCCAGCAGCCTAGACAGAACCTACAATGAGCAGTACTTC. Its translation: CASSLDRTYNEQYF. The chain carries TRBV5-1 and TRBJ2-7, with a possible D match to TRBD1 (5 bases). The CDR3 loop spans 14 amino acids. V shed 4 bases and J shed 7 bases, with 18 bases lying between them. Germline V gene lookup returns CDR1 SGHRS and CDR2 YFSETQ. Complete variable domain (other parts from reference TRBV5-1 and TRBJ2-7): KAGVTQTPRYLIKTRGQQVTLSCSPISGHRSVSWYQQTPGQGLQFLFEYFSETQRNKGNFPGRFSGRQFSNSRSEMNVSTLELGDSALYLCASSLDRTYNEQYFGPGTRLTVT.

This clonotype was observed once. J is TRBJ2-5 and V is TRBV12-3 or TRBV12-4, with D maybe TRBD1 (6 bases). V gave up 3 bases and J gave up 5 bases, with 13 bases separating them. The CDR3 runs 14 residues. In DNA form, the CDR3 reads TGTGCCAGCAGTTTGAGATCAGGGGTGGAGACCCAGTACTTC. It translates to CASSLRSGVETQYF.

The V call is TRBV12-3 or TRBV12-4, the J call TRBJ2-7; 8 bases are shared with TRBD2. V was clipped by 3 bases and J by 3 bases; unmatched bases: 7. This CDR3 region has 15 residues. This CDR3 reads CASSLLAGGNYEQYF. The CDR3 DNA reads TGTGCCAGCAGTTTGCTGGCGGGGGGCAACTACGAGCAGTACTTC.